The 24 T cell receptor beta chains reported below all come from one sample, sequenced in a study of OX40 agonist ivuxolimab in advanced cancers. The data were produced by immunoSEQ multiplex PCR, yet TCRdb's version contains in-frame clones alone and is incomplete. The data show around 68,000 clones, roughly 84% seen once. This specimen consisted of CD4+ or CD8+ T cells sorted from blood, obtained in a trial of the OX40 agonist ivuxolimab. Receptor source: an adult with an advanced solid tumor such as melanoma, head and neck, liver or kidney cancer.

This clone was seen a handful of times. This rearrangement joins TRBV6-5 to TRBJ1-3; TRBD1 might be the D (5 bases). There are 15 residues in the CDR3. CDR1 and CDR2 (germline): MNHEY, SVGAGI. Trimming removed 2 bases at V and 4 bases at J, with 12 bases between. In DNA, the CDR3 is TGTGCCAGCAGTTACGAGTCGGGACGCGGAAACACCATATATTTT. Its protein product is CASSYESGRGNTIYF.

V usage is TRBV19 and J usage is TRBJ1-2; D is perhaps TRBD1 (6 bases). This CDR3 region has 15 residues. Trimming stripped 7 bases from V and 2 bases from J, with 17 bases between. Per the germline V gene, CDR1 is LNHDA and CDR2 is SQIVND (reference sequence). The CDR3 bases are TGTGCCAGTAAAAGGGGGGAGGCCGGGAACTATGGCTACACCTTC. Protein: CASKRGEAGNYGYTF.

The genes are TRBV21-1 and TRBJ1-1; the table's D call, TRBD1, was not checked against the DNA. TRBV21-1 is termed a pseudogene. The length of the CDR3 is 16 residues. The CDR3 reads CASSKPLTAMNTEAFF. As DNA, the CDR3 is TGTGCCAGCAGCAAACCCCTGACAGCTATGAACACTGAAGCTTTCTTT.

The chain couples TRBV11-1 to TRBJ2-7, with D possibly matching TRBD1 (7 bases). V was pared by 5 bases and J by 6 bases, with 20 bases between. The CDR3 runs 15 residues. Germline V gene data show CDR1 as SGHAT and CDR2 as FQDESV (reference sequence). In nucleotides, the CDR3 is TGTGCCAGCAGCACGCGACAGGGCGGAGGGTCCGAGCAGTACTTC. This sequence encodes CASSTRQGGGSEQYF.

This chain joins TRBV25-1 and TRBJ1-1; D not resolved. Trimming left V 2 bases short and J 3 bases short, with 10 bases between. Germline values: CDR1 MGHDK, CDR2 SYGVNS. The CDR3 has 14 residues. The CDR3 sequence: CASSERVKDTEAFF. The CDR3 DNA sequence: TGTGCCAGCAGTGAAAGGGTGAAAGACACTGAAGCTTTCTTT.

This chain uses TRBV7-2 with TRBJ1-5; the D is unclear. V lost 2 bases and J lost 5, with 10 bases in between. Germline-derived CDR1 and CDR2 are SGHTA and FQGNSA. This CDR3 has 14 residues. CDR3 amino acids: CASSLSGEHQPQHF. In nucleotides, the CDR3 is TGTGCCAGCAGCTTATCCGGGGAGCATCAGCCCCAGCATTTT.

The chain carries TRBV14 and TRBJ1-6; D is possibly TRBD1 (5 bases). This CDR3 comprises 16 residues. Germline-derived CDR1 and CDR2 are SGHDN and FVKESK. V was clipped by 1 base and J by 9 bases, with 16 bases between them. The CDR3 DNA reads as TGTGCCAGCAGCCAAGCCTCGCCAGGGAATACTTCACCCCTCCACTTT. This encodes CASSQASPGNTSPLHF.

The chain employs TRBV5-1 and TRBJ1-2; 9 bases map to TRBD1. CDR3 length: 16 residues. V trimming: 3 bases; J trimming: 0 bases; junction bases outside the gene matches: 6. CDR1 is SGHRS and CDR2 is YFSETQ in the germline V gene. CDR3 protein: CASSSQGAGANYGYTF. CDR3 sequence (DNA): TGCGCCAGCAGCTCACAGGGGGCTGGAGCTAACTATGGCTACACCTTC.

The chain employs TRBV5-1 and TRBJ2-7, with TRBD1 matching over 7 bases. This CDR3 comprises 15 residues. Germline loops: CDR1 SGHRS, CDR2 YFSETQ. V trimming: 4 bases; J trimming: 1 base; junction bases outside the gene matches: 8. The CDR3 reads CASSIGTVQSYEQYF. As DNA, the CDR3 is TGCGCCAGCAGCATCGGGACAGTCCAATCCTACGAGCAGTACTTC.

This chain connects TRBV7-9 to TRBJ2-3; D not certain. There are 14 residues in the CDR3. The germline CDR1 and CDR2 sequences are SEHNR and FQNEAQ (reference sequence). V gave up 5 bases and J gave up 0 bases, with 9 bases separating them. The CDR3: CASSQSQSTDTQYF. CDR3 DNA sequence: TGTGCCAGCAGCCAGTCCCAGAGCACAGATACGCAGTATTTT.

The chain employs TRBV25-1 and TRBJ1-4, with D perhaps TRBD1 (6 bases). The CDR3 contains 15 residues. CDR1 and CDR2 from the germline V gene are MGHDK and SYGVNS. V lost 6 bases, J lost 8 bases, and 19 bases lay in between. CDR3 DNA sequence: TGTGCCAGCAGGGAGTCGGGGGGGGCCGGGGAAAAACTGTTTTTT. Translated: CASRESGGAGEKLFF. The whole variable domain, filled in from reference TRBV25-1 and TRBJ1-4, reads EADIYQTPRYLVIGTGKKITLECSQTMGHDKMYWYQQDPGMELHLIHYSYGVNSTEKGDLSSESTVSRIRTEHFPLTLESARPSHTSQYLCASRESGGAGEKLFFGSGTQLSVL.

The chain recombines TRBV10-3 with TRBJ2-1; D perhaps matches TRBD1 (6 bases). The CDR3 contains 14 residues. The V gene lost 3 bases and the J gene lost 4 bases, with 10 bases spanning the gap. The V gene's germline CDR1 is ENHRY and CDR2 SYGVKD. CDR3 protein: CAISDGQLYNEQFF. The CDR3 DNA follows: TGTGCCATCAGTGACGGACAGTTATACAATGAGCAGTTCTTC.

This clone came up a few times. J is TRBJ1-1 and V is TRBV7-6; D remains unclear. Trimming removed 5 bases at V and 7 bases at J, with 17 bases between. Per germline, CDR1 SGHVS and CDR2 FNYEAQ. The CDR3 extends over 14 amino acids. The CDR3 region is CASSPEDGGIEAFF. The CDR3 DNA reads TGTGCCAGCAGCCCAGAAGATGGTGGGATTGAAGCTTTCTTT. The full variable domain, in which reference TRBV7-6 and TRBJ1-1 provide the parts outside the CDR3, is GAGVSQSPRYKVTKRGQDVALRCDPISGHVSLYWYRQALGQGPEFLTYFNYEAQQDKSGLPNDRFSAERPEGSISTLTIQRTEQRDSAMYRCASSPEDGGIEAFFGQGTRLTVV.

In its sample, this clone was seen a few times. V is TRBV27 and J is TRBJ1-2, with TRBD1 as a possible D gene (5 bases). Trimming cost V 0 bases and J 3 bases, with 8 bases left between them. Germline V gene sequence: CDR1 MNHEY, CDR2 SMNVEV (reference sequence). This CDR3 region has 14 residues. The CDR3 sequence is CASSLSGGYYGYTF. The CDR3 DNA follows: TGTGCCAGCAGTTTATCGGGGGGGTACTATGGCTACACCTTC.

The chain employs TRBV6-1 and TRBJ1-2; D possibly corresponds to TRBD1 (5 bases). The CDR3 sequence is 16 residues long. V was shortened by 1 base and J by 0 bases, with 12 bases between the two germline ends. Per the germline V gene, CDR1 is MNHNS and CDR2 is SASEGT. The CDR3 DNA is TGTGCCAGCAGTGAAGGCCTTGGGGGGGCTAACTATGGCTACACCTTC. Translated, it gives CASSEGLGGANYGYTF.

V gene TRBV19 combines with J gene TRBJ2-3; tentatively, D is TRBD1 (5 bases). The CDR3 is 15 residues long. V was trimmed by 6 bases and J by 1 base, leaving 14 bases between them. CDR1 and CDR2 (germline): LNHDA, SQIVND (reference sequence). This CDR3 is CASRAGSAGTDTQYF. CDR3 in DNA: TGTGCCAGTAGAGCAGGGTCTGCTGGCACAGATACGCAGTATTTT.

CDR3 in DNA: TGTGCCAGCAGCCCGGGACTCCAACCCTCCTACGAGCAGTACTTC. Residues: CASSPGLQPSYEQYF. The chain links TRBV28 to TRBJ2-7; maybe TRBD2 (6 bases). The V gene lost 6 bases and the J gene lost 0 bases, with 15 bases spanning the gap. The CDR3 runs 15 residues. The V gene's germline CDR1 is MDHEN and CDR2 SYDVKM.

The rearrangement joins TRBV5-1 to TRBJ1-2; 8 nucleotides line up with TRBD1. V was pared by 4 bases and J by 5 bases, with 10 bases of the junction left unmatched. CDR3 size: 15 residues. Germline lookup yields CDR1 SGHRS and CDR2 YFSETQ. This CDR3 reads CASSLGQGPTYGYTF. The CDR3 nucleotides are TGCGCCAGCAGCCTCGGACAGGGCCCCACTTATGGCTACACCTTC.

The gene calls are TRBV4-2 and TRBJ2-7, with TRBD2 matching over 7 bases. Per the germline V gene, CDR1 is LGHNA and CDR2 is YNFKEQ. J lost 6 bases, V lost 0 bases, and 8 bases had no gene match. The CDR3 totals 15 residues. The CDR3 bases are TGTGCCAGCAGCCAAGAGGTTCGCGGGGGATCCGAGCAGTACTTC. Translation gives CASSQEVRGGSEQYF.

CDR3 protein: CASSGPGGGAFF. The CDR3 region has the DNA TGTGCCAGCAGTGGGCCAGGGGGGGGAGCTTTCTTT. The gene calls are TRBV25-1 and TRBJ1-1, with 7 bases matching TRBD1. The CDR3 contains 12 residues. CDR1 and CDR2 (germline): MGHDK, SYGVNS. J lost 10 bases, V lost 4 bases, and 6 bases had no gene match.

The chain employs TRBV6-5 and TRBJ2-7; 9 bases fit TRBD1. The CDR3 is 15 residues long. With V trimmed by 2 bases and J by 0 bases, 2 bases remained unmatched. Germline V gives CDR1 MNHEY, CDR2 SVGAGI. The CDR3 sequence: CASSYGTGPSYEQYF. The CDR3 DNA is TGTGCCAGCAGTTACGGGACAGGGCCCTCCTACGAGCAGTACTTC.

The chain uses TRBV7-2 and TRBJ2-7, with D perhaps matching TRBD2 (5 bases). The V end was cut by 8 bases, the J end by 2 bases, with 16 bases between. This CDR3 has 14 residues. The germline gives CDR1 SGHTA, CDR2 FQGNSA. The CDR3 region is CASSPDSITYEQYF. The CDR3 nucleotides read TGTGCCAGCTCCCCGGACTCTATAACCTACGAGCAGTACTTC.

Here the CDR3 DNA reads TGCAGCGTCCGCCCCCACACGACAGGGAATGAAGCTTTCTTT. It is translated as CSVRPHTTGNEAFF. V is TRBV29-1 and J is TRBJ1-1; 7 bases match TRBD1. Germline V gives CDR1 SQVTM, CDR2 ANQGSEA. The CDR3 consists of 14 residues. V shed 6 bases and J 7 bases; nucleotides not matched to a gene: 14. The full variable domain, completed using reference TRBV29-1 and TRBJ1-1, is SAVISQKPSRDICQRGTSLTIQCQVDSQVTMMFWYRQQPGQSLTLIATANQGSEATYESGFVIDKFPISRPNLTFSTLTVSNMSPEDSSIYLCSVRPHTTGNEAFFGQGTRLTVV.

The genes are TRBV7-8 and TRBJ2-3, with 13 bases matching TRBD2. This CDR3 is 17 amino acids long. Germline V gene sequence: CDR1 SGHVS, CDR2 FQNEAQ. The J segment lost 5 bases and the V segment lost 4 bases, leaving 9 bases of the junction unmatched. As DNA, the CDR3 is TGTGCCAGCAGCTACTTCGGACTAGCGGGGGCGGAAGATACGCAGTATTTT. Translated: CASSYFGLAGAEDTQYF.